What follows are 15 T cell receptor beta chains derived from one specimen sequenced in a study of a mutant IDH1 vaccine in newly diagnosed glioma. Profiling relied on immunoSEQ multiplex PCR, and the TCRdb table lists in-frame clones only, not all of them. The sample consists of 55,000 to 70,000 clones, roughly 90% of them appearing once. Time point indicated: week 11, during vaccination. With topical imiquimod, each dose of the vaccine consisted of 300 ug of mutant IDH1 20-mer peptide. The antigens of these receptors remain unknown. This specimen was PBMCs, taken from a glioma patient whose treatment included an IDH1 peptide vaccine. These receptor sequences come from a man between 35 and 55 years old with glioma.

CDR3 sequence (DNA): TGTGCCAGCAGTCCCCCAGGGGGGTGGGGGTCGGCTTTCTTT. Translated, it gives CASSPPGGWGSAFF. The gene calls are TRBV6-5 and TRBJ1-1; 7 bases match TRBD1. Trimming cost V 5 bases and J 11 bases; bases outside gene matches: 14. CDR3 length: 14 residues. Looked up from germline, CDR1 is MNHEY and CDR2 is SVGAGI.

The rearrangement links TRBV27 to TRBJ2-5, with 10 bases aligning to TRBD2. From germline, CDR1 is MNHEY and CDR2 SMNVEV (reference sequence). The CDR3 totals 16 residues. The V and J ends lost 5 bases and 2 bases, in that order; junction bases with no gene match: 8. The CDR3 loop reads CASSGLAGVEQETQYF. In DNA form, the CDR3 reads TGTGCCAGCAGTGGCCTAGCGGGAGTGGAGCAAGAGACCCAGTACTTC.

The V call is TRBV5-4, the J call TRBJ2-5, with D maybe TRBD1 (6 bases). This CDR3 has 15 residues. Germline CDR1 SGHNT, CDR2 YYREEE (reference sequence). V was trimmed by 2 bases and J by 5 bases, leaving 16 bases between them. CDR3 sequence reads: CASSFDQGRKETQYF. The DNA for the CDR3 is TGTGCCAGCAGCTTCGACCAGGGGCGTAAGGAGACCCAGTACTTC.

In its sample, this clone was seen once. The chain recombines TRBV19 with TRBJ2-3; D remains unclear. The CDR3 covers 14 residues. Trimming took 4 bases from V and 0 from J, leaving 8 bases between them. The germline V gene has CDR1 LNHDA and CDR2 SQIVND (reference sequence). CDR3 protein: CASSTQSSTDTQYF. CDR3 DNA: TGTGCCAGTAGTACCCAGTCTAGCACAGATACGCAGTATTTT. The variable domain in full, with the rest retrieved from reference TRBV19 and TRBJ2-3, is DGGITQSPKYLFRKEGQNVTLSCEQNLNHDAMYWYRQDPGQGLRLIYYSQIVNDFQKGDIAEGYSVSREKKESFPLTVTSAQKNPTAFYLCASSTQSSTDTQYFGPGTRLTVL.

The gene calls are TRBV11-2 and TRBJ2-5; 8 positions agree with TRBD2. The germline V gene has CDR1 SGHAT and CDR2 FQNNGV. The CDR3 runs 14 residues. V trimming: 5 bases; J trimming: 4 bases; junction bases outside the gene matches: 6. The CDR3 region has the DNA TGTGCCAGCAGCCCCTCCGGGGGGGGAGAGACCCAGTACTTC. Its protein product is CASSPSGGGETQYF.

In DNA form, the CDR3 reads TGTGCCAGCAGCTCCGGGAAAGGAGGATACAAGAACACCGGGGAGCTGTTTTTT. It codes for CASSSGKGGYKNTGELFF. The genes are TRBV7-2 and TRBJ2-2, with a tentative D call TRBD2 (5 bases). Trimming pared 4 bases from V and 1 base from J, leaving 19 bases between. The CDR3 covers 18 residues. The germline gives CDR1 SGHTA, CDR2 FQGNSA.

The V call is TRBV14, the J call TRBJ1-1; no reliable D call. Germline V gene lookup returns CDR1 SGHDN and CDR2 FVKESK. Trimming pared 0 bases from V and 2 bases from J, leaving 4 bases between. The CDR3 has 13 amino acids. CDR3 in amino acids: CASSQESNTEAFF. In nucleotides, the CDR3 is TGTGCCAGCAGCCAAGAATCCAACACTGAAGCTTTCTTT. Using reference TRBV14 and TRBJ1-1 for the parts outside the CDR3, the full variable domain is EAGVTQFPSHSVIEKGQTVTLRCDPISGHDNLYWYRRVMGKEIKFLLHFVKESKQDESGMPNNRFLAERTGGTYSTLKVQPAELEDSGVYFCASSQESNTEAFFGQGTRLTVV.

In its sample, this clone was seen once. V is TRBV5-4 and J is TRBJ2-5, with 7 bases identical to TRBD1. J lost 1 base, V lost 3 bases, and 3 bases had no gene match. This CDR3 contains 14 residues. Germline V lookup: CDR1 SGHNT, CDR2 YYREEE (reference sequence). The CDR3 DNA reads as TGTGCCAGCAGCTGGGGGACAGTCCAAGAGACCCAGTACTTC. This gives the protein CASSWGTVQETQYF.

The chain recombines TRBV7-8 with TRBJ2-5, with D perhaps given as TRBD1 or TRBD2 (5 bases each). The CDR3 is made up of 16 amino acids. V gave up 5 bases and J gave up 2 bases, with 18 bases separating them. Germline-derived CDR1 and CDR2 are SGHVS and FQNEAQ. CDR3: CASSQRHRDGQETQYF. The CDR3 nucleotides are TGTGCCAGCAGCCAACGCCACCGGGACGGACAAGAGACCCAGTACTTC.

V is TRBV28 and J is TRBJ1-2, with 7 bases matching TRBD1. With 3 bases clipped from V and 2 bases from J, the junction kept 15 bases outside the gene matches. Per germline, CDR1 MDHEN and CDR2 SYDVKM. The CDR3 length is 18 residues. CDR3: CASSFGLGQSSRNYGYTF. CDR3 sequence (DNA): TGTGCCAGCAGTTTCGGTCTGGGACAGTCGAGCCGAAACTATGGCTACACCTTC.

This chain uses TRBV5-1 with TRBJ2-3; TRBD1 aligns across 10 bases. Per germline, CDR1 SGHRS and CDR2 YFSETQ. The J segment lost 4 bases and the V segment lost 6 bases, leaving 14 bases of the junction unmatched. The CDR3 covers 17 residues. CDR3 protein: CASTTNRDRGGADTQYF. CDR3 coding DNA: TGCGCCAGCACCACCAACCGGGACAGGGGCGGCGCAGATACGCAGTATTTT.

The rearrangement links TRBV5-1 to TRBJ1-4; the D is unclear. Trimming removed 0 bases at V and 5 bases at J, with 11 bases between. Germline V gives CDR1 SGHRS, CDR2 YFSETQ. CDR3 length: 15 amino acids. CDR3 loop: CASSLAVGNNEKLFF. In DNA form, the CDR3 reads TGCGCCAGCAGCTTGGCGGTAGGGAACAATGAAAAACTGTTTTTT.

The chain recombines TRBV28 with TRBJ2-7; weak D call: TRBD2 (7 bases). The germline CDR1 and CDR2 sequences are MDHEN and SYDVKM. V lost 5 bases and J lost 10, with 24 bases in between. This CDR3 is 15 amino acids long. As DNA, the CDR3 is TGTGCCAGCAGTCTAGTACTGAATCGGGGGGCCCATCAGTACTTC. It specifies CASSLVLNRGAHQYF.

This clone appeared once. V is TRBV6-1 and J is TRBJ1-6; D may be TRBD1 (5 bases). Germline CDR1 and CDR2: MNHNS and SASEGT. This CDR3 is built from 15 residues. Trimming took 6 bases from V and 5 from J, leaving 14 bases between them. The CDR3 loop is CASSLRDGDNSPLHF. The CDR3 DNA sequence: TGTGCCAGCAGCCTCCGGGACGGTGATAATTCACCCCTCCACTTT.

The chain has TRBV2 and TRBJ2-3; tentatively, D is TRBD2 (5 bases). The CDR3 runs 13 residues. Germline lookup yields CDR1 SNHLY and CDR2 FYNNEI. V gave up 2 bases and J gave up 3 bases, with 6 bases separating them. The CDR3 DNA reads TGTGCCAGCAGTGAATGGAGGACAGATACGCAGTATTTT. Translating it yields CASSEWRTDTQYF.